Reported below is one TCR beta chain. Looked up from germline, CDR1 is SGHVS and CDR2 is FQNEAQ. The CDR3 contains 16 residues. The V and J ends lost 2 bases and 2 bases, in that order; junction bases with no gene match: 7. The data were taken from a study of blood T cell repertoires in COVID-19. About the study: T cells, B-cell-depleted T cells, or PBMCs provided the cDNA or gDNA that served as material.

Assay used: immunoSEQ multiplex PCR; TCRdb lists only in-frame clones, some missing. The data contain about 21,000 clones, approximately 91% of them singletons. The specimen was peripheral blood. The receptor was derived from a man between 65 and 79 years old with active COVID-19. This chain links TRBV7-8 with TRBJ1-2; 8 nucleotides align to TRBD1. CDR3: CASSLQGAKTNYGYTF. DNA for the CDR3: TGTGCCAGCAGCTTACAGGGGGCGAAAACCAACTATGGCTACACCTTC.